These 19 T cell receptor beta chains were sequenced from one sample in a study of human T cells and chemical hapten exposure. Indicated time point: patch test 3, about 24 weeks after DPC sensitization. As for treatment: therapeutic diphenylcyclopropenone sensitization with weekly scalp DPC. TCRdb called the RACE reads again in MiXCR, with one record for every CDR3 protein. This table holds 82,000 or so distinct CDR3 sequences, 10% to 15% found once. The source material was whole blood, sampled in connection with sensitization to the hapten diphenylcyclopropenone (DPC). Receptors were obtained from a woman between 50 and 59 years old with alopecia areata. Some clones in this sample may be carry-over from other donors' samples.

The CDR3 region has the DNA TGTGCCAGCAGCTTAATCCGGGTTTATAGCAATCAGCCCCAGCATTTT. Its translation: CASSLIRVYSNQPQHF. This chain connects TRBV7-2 to TRBJ1-5; D call uncertain. CDR1 SGHTA and CDR2 FQGNSA come from the germline V gene. The germline V and J ends were trimmed by 2 bases and 0 bases, with 11 bases remaining between them. This CDR3 has 16 amino acids.

This clonotype has more than one count but fewer than ten. J is TRBJ2-7 and V is TRBV12-3 or TRBV12-4, with 16 positions matching TRBD2. The CDR3 has 16 amino acids. The V and J ends lost 5 bases and 6 bases, in that order; junction bases with no gene match: 7. CDR3 DNA: TGTGCCAGCAGTCAGGGACTAGCGGGAGGGAGATCCGAGCAGTACTTC. Amino acids: CASSQGLAGGRSEQYF.

In this sample, this clonotype turned up a few times. The CDR3: CASSGQNMNTEAFF. The DNA for the CDR3 is TGTGCCAGCTCGGGACAGAACATGAACACTGAAGCTTTCTTT. The rearrangement uses TRBV6-2 or TRBV6-3 and TRBJ1-1; 7 nucleotides align to TRBD1. This CDR3 contains 14 residues. The V gene's germline CDR1 is MNHEY and CDR2 SVGEGT. The V and J ends lost 8 bases and 0 bases, in that order; junction bases with no gene match: 6.

The chain employs TRBV11-2 and TRBJ2-1; TRBD1 might be the D (6 bases). Germline loops: CDR1 SGHAT, CDR2 FQNNGV. The length of the CDR3 is 21 residues. Trimming cost V 4 bases and J 2 bases, with 30 bases left between them. The CDR3 loop is CASSSLQRQAAPSETYNEQFF. The CDR3 region has the DNA TGTGCCAGCAGCTCATTACAGAGACAGGCCGCCCCGAGCGAGACCTACAATGAGCAGTTCTTC.

This clonotype came up a few times. The rearrangement joins TRBV5-5 to TRBJ2-1, with 8 bases aligning to TRBD2. The CDR3 is 15 residues long. Germline-derived CDR1 and CDR2 are SGHKS and YYEKEE (reference sequence). V was clipped by 0 bases and J by 4 bases; unmatched bases: 3. CDR3 region: CASSLAGGNYNEQFF. The CDR3 DNA reads TGTGCCAGCAGCTTGGCGGGAGGGAATTACAATGAGCAGTTCTTC.

This clonotype was detected a few times. CDR3: CASTSRERFPNTEAFF. In DNA, the CDR3 is TGTGCCAGCACCTCACGCGAGAGGTTTCCGAACACTGAAGCTTTCTTT. The rearrangement joins TRBV11-2 to TRBJ1-1; D remains ambiguous. The CDR3 spans 16 residues. Per germline, CDR1 SGHAT and CDR2 FQNNGV. The germline V and J ends were trimmed by 7 bases and 1 base, with 19 bases remaining between them.

This CDR3 is CASSESPSRGSYNEQFF. DNA of the CDR3: TGTGCCAGCAGCGAAAGTCCATCAAGAGGGTCCTACAATGAGCAGTTCTTC. This chain uses TRBV5-6 with TRBJ2-1, with TRBD2 as a possible D gene (5 bases). Between the trimmed V and J ends, which lost 4 bases and 1 base, there was a span of 18 bases. Germline lookup yields CDR1 SGHDT and CDR2 YYEEEE. CDR3 length: 17 amino acids.

This clonotype has at least ten counts. This chain links TRBV29-1 with TRBJ1-1, with D perhaps matching TRBD1 (5 bases). Germline V gene lookup returns CDR1 SQVTM and CDR2 ANQGSEA. Trimming cost V 4 bases and J 7 bases, with 10 bases left between them. The CDR3 totals 11 residues. DNA of the CDR3: TGCAGCGTTGTCCGGGGCGATGAAGCTTTCTTT. Its protein is CSVVRGDEAFF.

The CDR3 DNA reads as TGTGCCAGCAGCTTCGGTTTGCAAGAGACCCAGTACTTC. As protein: CASSFGLQETQYF. The rearrangement joins TRBV11-1 to TRBJ2-5; no definite D call. Germline CDR1 reads SGHAT; CDR2 reads FQDESV (reference sequence). The CDR3 has 13 residues. V lost 3 bases to trimming and J lost 2 bases, with 7 bases between them.

This sequence joins TRBV24-1 and TRBJ2-2; 7 nucleotides agree with TRBD1. Trimming at V came to 10 bases and at J to 2 bases, leaving 6 bases not matched to a gene. Germline loops: CDR1 KGHDR, CDR2 SFDVKD. CDR3 length equals 14 residues. CDR3 residues: CATSGTANTGELFF. The CDR3 DNA reads TGTGCCACTTCTGGGACAGCCAACACCGGGGAGCTGTTTTTT.

This clonotype was found once. This chain uses TRBV20-1 with TRBJ1-5, with D possibly TRBD1 on 6 matching bases. Trimming stripped 6 bases from V and 4 bases from J, with 16 bases between. Germline V lookup: CDR1 DFQATT, CDR2 SNEGSKA (reference sequence). The CDR3 runs 14 residues. The DNA of the CDR3 is TGCAGTGCGTCGGTGGACAGTCAGAATCAGCCCCAGCATTTT. Translated, it gives CSASVDSQNQPQHF.

This clonotype was observed a few times. For the CDR3, the DNA is TGTGCCAGCAGTAGTACAGGGGGGGTCTATGGCTACACCTTC. Translated, it gives CASSSTGGVYGYTF. The chain links TRBV27 to TRBJ1-2, with 8 bases that match TRBD1. J lost 4 bases, V lost 5 bases, and 6 bases had no gene match. The germline gives CDR1 MNHEY, CDR2 SMNVEV (reference sequence). The CDR3 length is 14 residues.

J is TRBJ1-2 and V is TRBV18, with D unclear. Germline V CDR1 and CDR2: KGHSH, LQKENI. V lost 2 bases and J lost 5, with 6 bases in between. This CDR3 is 12 amino acids long. CDR3 nucleotides: TGTGCCAGCTCACCAGATCAATATGGCTACACCTTC. Residues: CASSPDQYGYTF.

This sequence joins TRBV6-2 or TRBV6-3 and TRBJ2-7; 8 nucleotides match TRBD1. CDR1 and CDR2 from the germline V gene are MNHEY and SVGEGT. This CDR3 is 14 amino acids long. J was trimmed by 7 bases and V by 6 bases; bases with no gene match: 11. CDR3 residues: CASRTGTGALEQYF. The CDR3 DNA follows: TGTGCCAGCAGAACCGGGACAGGCGCTTTGGAGCAGTACTTC.

The chain has TRBV12-3 or TRBV12-4 and TRBJ2-1; no clear D. The CDR3 is made up of 14 amino acids. Trimming removed 5 bases from V and 2 bases from J, with 10 bases in between. The CDR3: CASSPRGPYNEQFF. The DNA for the CDR3 is TGTGCCAGCAGTCCCCGCGGCCCCTACAATGAGCAGTTCTTC.

This clonotype was seen a handful of times. This rearrangement joins TRBV19 to TRBJ1-1; 7 bases are a match to TRBD1. The CDR3 runs to 13 residues. Germline V gene sequence: CDR1 LNHDA, CDR2 SQIVND (reference sequence). V lost 8 bases, J lost 10 bases, and 13 bases stayed unmatched. The CDR3 coding sequence is TGTGCCAGTTATGACAGGGCATCGAATATAGCTTTCTTT. Its protein is CASYDRASNIAFF.

The table lists this clonotype with a few counts. This chain connects TRBV15 to TRBJ1-1; TRBD1 is a possible D gene (6 bases). V shed 8 bases and J shed 3 bases, with 10 bases lying between them. There are 12 residues in the CDR3. CDR1 LNHNV and CDR2 YYDKDF come from the germline V gene (reference sequence). As DNA, the CDR3 is TGTGCCACCTCCAGACAGGACACTGAAGCTTTCTTT. Translation: CATSRQDTEAFF.

This clonotype was seen a few times. The gene calls are TRBV6-5 and TRBJ2-3, with 12 positions matching TRBD2. V shed 5 bases, J shed 3 bases, and the junction held 6 bases outside the gene matches. This CDR3 comprises 16 residues. From germline, CDR1 is MNHEY and CDR2 SVGAGI. The CDR3 sequence is CASSPGLAGSTDTQYF. CDR3 bases: TGTGCCAGCAGTCCAGGACTAGCGGGATCTACAGATACGCAGTATTTT.

In its sample, this clonotype was seen many times. The chain has TRBV4-2 and TRBJ1-1; 10 nucleotides line up with TRBD1. Trimming removed 4 bases from V and 4 bases from J; junction bases left unmatched: 9. The CDR3 runs to 16 residues. Germline V gene lookup returns CDR1 LGHNA and CDR2 YNFKEQ. The CDR3 sequence: CASSPDRGLVGTEAFF. CDR3 nucleotide sequence: TGTGCCAGCAGCCCAGACAGGGGGCTGGTTGGCACTGAAGCTTTCTTT.